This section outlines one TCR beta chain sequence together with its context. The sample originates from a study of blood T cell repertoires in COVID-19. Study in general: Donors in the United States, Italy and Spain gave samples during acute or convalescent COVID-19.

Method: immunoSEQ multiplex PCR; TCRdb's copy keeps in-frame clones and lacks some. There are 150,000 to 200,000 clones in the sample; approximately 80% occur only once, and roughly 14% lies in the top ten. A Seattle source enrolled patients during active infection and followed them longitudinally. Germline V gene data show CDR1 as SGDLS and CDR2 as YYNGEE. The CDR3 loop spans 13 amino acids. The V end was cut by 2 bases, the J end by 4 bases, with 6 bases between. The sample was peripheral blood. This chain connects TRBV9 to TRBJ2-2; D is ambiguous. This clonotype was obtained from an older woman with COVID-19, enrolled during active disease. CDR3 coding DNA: TGTGCCAGCAGCGTTAGTGGCACCGGGGAGCTGTTTTTT. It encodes CASSVSGTGELFF. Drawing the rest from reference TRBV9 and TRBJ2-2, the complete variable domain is DSGVTQTPKHLITATGQRVTLRCSPRSGDLSVYWYQQSLDQGLQFLIQYYNGEERAKGNILERFSAQQFPDLHSELNLSSLELGDSALYFCASSVSGTGELFFGEGSRLTVL.